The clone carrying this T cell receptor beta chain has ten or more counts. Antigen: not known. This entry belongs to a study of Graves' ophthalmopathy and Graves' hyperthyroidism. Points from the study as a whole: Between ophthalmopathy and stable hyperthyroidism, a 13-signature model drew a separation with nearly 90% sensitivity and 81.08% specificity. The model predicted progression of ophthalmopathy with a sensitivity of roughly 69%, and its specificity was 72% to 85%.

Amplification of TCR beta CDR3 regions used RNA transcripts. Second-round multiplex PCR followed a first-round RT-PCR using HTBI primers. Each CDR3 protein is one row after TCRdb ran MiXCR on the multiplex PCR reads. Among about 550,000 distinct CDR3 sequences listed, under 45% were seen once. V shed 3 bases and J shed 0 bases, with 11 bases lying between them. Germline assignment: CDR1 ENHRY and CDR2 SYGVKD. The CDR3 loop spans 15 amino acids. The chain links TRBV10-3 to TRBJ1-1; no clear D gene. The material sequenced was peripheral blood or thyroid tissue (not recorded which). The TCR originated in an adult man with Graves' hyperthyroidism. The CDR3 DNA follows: TGTGCCATCAGTGATGTGGGGTCGGTGAACACTGAAGCTTTCTTT. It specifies CAISDVGSVNTEAFF.